These 2 T cell receptor beta chains share one sample of origin, sequenced in a study of beta chain features in type 1 diabetes. Isolated RNA was reverse transcribed in full, so expressed TCRB transcripts were sequenced. Only in-frame clones appear in the TCRdb table, and some are missing; sequencing was by immunoSEQ multiplex PCR. In the table there are over 600,000 clones, around 12% of which are singletons. Points from the study as a whole: Among patients with Type 1 diabetes, TCRB CDR3s were moderately but significantly shorter in every one of the four CD4+ subsets.

The antigens of these receptors remain unknown. Sequencing used naive CD4+ T cells from blood. These receptors were obtained from a man aged 25-45 years with type 1 diabetes.

A few counts support this clone. The J gene is TRBJ2-7, the V gene TRBV11-2, with D maybe TRBD1 (6 bases). The germline CDR1 and CDR2 sequences are SGHAT and FQNNGV. The length of the CDR3 is 13 residues. V lost 5 bases and J 4 bases, leaving 12 bases between the germline ends. The CDR3 is CASSLTGRYEQYF. In DNA, the CDR3 is TGTGCCAGCAGCCTTACAGGGAGATACGAGCAGTACTTC.

This chain links TRBV7-2 with TRBJ2-5; weak D call: TRBD1 (5 bases). The CDR3 extends over 13 amino acids. Trimming removed 3 bases from V and 4 bases from J, with 9 bases in between. Germline CDR1 reads SGHTA; CDR2 reads FQGNSA. The CDR3 DNA sequence: TGTGCCAGCAGCTTGACAGTTGGAGAGACCCAGTACTTC. The encoded protein is CASSLTVGETQYF.